Sequencing of this T cell receptor beta chain was carried out in a study of T cells after posttransplantation cyclophosphamide. About this clone itself: Its antigen is not known.

This related bone marrow graft donor gave peripheral blood on the day of marrow donation. Sequenced by immunoSEQ multiplex PCR; TCRdb stores in-frame clones only, minus some. The sample holds roughly 8,500 clones, about 91% seen once. Broader study findings: Donor CD8+ memory clones often dominated recipient blood repertoires at later times. TRB overlap between skin or GI tissue T cells and blood was limited. Recipient CMV seropositivity and CMV reactivation strongly tracked TRB clonality.

The CDR3 totals 17 residues. Trimming removed 5 bases from V and 4 bases from J, with 21 bases in between. Germline assignment: CDR1 LNHDA and CDR2 SQIVND (reference sequence). The sequence was collected from an older woman in good health, CMV-negative, and a related stem cell transplant donor. This chain links TRBV19 with TRBJ1-5; D is uncertain. Sequencing input: memory CD4+ T cells sorted from PBMCs. The CDR3 protein is CASSSYLRTTGNQPQHF. In DNA, the CDR3 is TGTGCCAGTAGTTCCTACCTTCGCACGACGGGTAATCAGCCCCAGCATTTT. The full variable domain, completed using reference TRBV19 and TRBJ1-5, is DGGITQSPKYLFRKEGQNVTLSCEQNLNHDAMYWYRQDPGQGLRLIYYSQIVNDFQKGDIAEGYSVSREKKESFPLTVTSAQKNPTAFYLCASSSYLRTTGNQPQHFGDGTRLSIL.